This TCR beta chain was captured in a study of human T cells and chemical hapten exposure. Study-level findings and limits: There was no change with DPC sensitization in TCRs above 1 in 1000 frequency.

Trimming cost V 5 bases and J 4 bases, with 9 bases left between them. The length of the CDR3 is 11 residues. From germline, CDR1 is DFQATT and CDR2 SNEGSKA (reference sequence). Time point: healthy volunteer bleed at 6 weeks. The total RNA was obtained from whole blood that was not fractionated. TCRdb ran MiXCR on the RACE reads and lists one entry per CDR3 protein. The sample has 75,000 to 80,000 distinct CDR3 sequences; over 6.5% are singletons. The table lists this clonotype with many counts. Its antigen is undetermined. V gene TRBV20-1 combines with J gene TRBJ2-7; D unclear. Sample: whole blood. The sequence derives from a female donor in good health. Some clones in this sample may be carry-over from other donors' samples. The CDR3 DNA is TGCAGTGCTCCCCAAGGTTACGAGCAGTACTTC. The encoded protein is CSAPQGYEQYF.